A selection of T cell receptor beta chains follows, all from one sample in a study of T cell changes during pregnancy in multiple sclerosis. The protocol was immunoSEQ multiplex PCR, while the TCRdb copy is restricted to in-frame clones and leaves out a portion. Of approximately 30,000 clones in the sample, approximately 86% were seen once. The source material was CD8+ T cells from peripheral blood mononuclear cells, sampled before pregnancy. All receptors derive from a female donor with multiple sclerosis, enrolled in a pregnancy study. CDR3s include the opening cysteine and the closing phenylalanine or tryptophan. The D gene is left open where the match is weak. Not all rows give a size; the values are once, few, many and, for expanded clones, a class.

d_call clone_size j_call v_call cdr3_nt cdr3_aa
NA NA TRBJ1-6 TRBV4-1 TGCGCCAGCAGCCAAGGTAGCTCCTATAATTCACCCCTCCACTTT CASSQGSSYNSPLHF
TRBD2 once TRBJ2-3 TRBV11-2 TGTGCCAGCAGCCACGCGGTAGCGGGGGGTTGGAGGACAGATACGCAGTATTTT CASSHAVAGGWRTDTQYF
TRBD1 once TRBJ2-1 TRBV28 TGTGCCAGCAGTGAGGGGACAGACAATGAGCAGTTCTTC CASSEGTDNEQFF
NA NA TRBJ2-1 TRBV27 TGTGCCAGCAGTACAACGGACAGACGCCCTTACAATGAGCAGTTCTTC CASSTTDRRPYNEQFF
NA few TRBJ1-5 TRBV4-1 TGCGCCAGCAGCCAAGAAATAGGGACAAATAGCAATCAGCCCCAGCATTTT CASSQEIGTNSNQPQHF
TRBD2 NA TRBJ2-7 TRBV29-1 TGCAGCGTATACCAGGGACTAACCTACGAGCAGTACTTC CSVYQGLTYEQYF
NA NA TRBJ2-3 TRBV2 TGTGCCAGCAGAAGAATACAGGGGGGGGGAGATACGCAGTATTTT CASRRIQGGGDTQYF
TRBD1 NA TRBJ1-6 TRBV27 TGTGCCAGCAGCCCCGGACAGGGAACGGGTTCACCCCTCCACTTT CASSPGQGTGSPLHF
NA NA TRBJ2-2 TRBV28 TGTGCCAGCAGCCTTACAGGGGGGGACACCGGGGAGCTGTTTTTT CASSLTGGDTGELFF
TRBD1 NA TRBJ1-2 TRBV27 TGTGCCAGCAGTTGTGGACAGGTGTGTGGCTACACCTTC CASSCGQVCGYTF
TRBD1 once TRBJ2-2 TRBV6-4 TGTGCCAGCAGTTCAGGGGGAGAGGACACCGGGGAGCTGTTTTTT CASSSGGEDTGELFF
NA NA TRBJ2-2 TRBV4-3 TGCGCCAGCAGCCAAGATCGGGGAACCGGGGAGCTGTTTTTT CASSQDRGTGELFF
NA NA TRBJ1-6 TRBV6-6 TGTGCCAGCAGCAGGTCCCTCAGCTCCTATAATTCACCCCTCCACTTT CASSRSLSSYNSPLHF
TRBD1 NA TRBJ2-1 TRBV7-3 TGTGCCAGCAGTCTCACAGGGGGGAATGAGCAGTTCTTC CASSLTGGNEQFF
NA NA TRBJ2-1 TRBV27 TGTGCCAGCAGTCTACACAGGGAGGGTAATGAGCAGTTCTTC CASSLHREGNEQFF
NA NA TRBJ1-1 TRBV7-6 TGTGCCAGCAGTTCTGGGCCCACTGAAGCTTTCTTT CASSSGPTEAFF
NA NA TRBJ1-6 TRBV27 TGTGCCAGCAGTTTATCCAGGGGTGGTAATTCACCCCTCCACTTT CASSLSRGGNSPLHF
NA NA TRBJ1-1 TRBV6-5 TGTGCCAGCAGTTGGGCCGAGGGCGACACTGAAGCTTTCTTT CASSWAEGDTEAFF
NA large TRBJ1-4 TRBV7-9 TGTGCCACCCAGGGGACGATGAATGAAAAACTGTTTTTT CATQGTMNEKLFF
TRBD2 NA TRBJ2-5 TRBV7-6 TGTGCCAGCAGCTTCGGGACTAGCGGGGGACTTCAAGAGACCCAGTACTTC CASSFGTSGGLQETQYF
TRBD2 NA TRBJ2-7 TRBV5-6 TGTGCCAGCAGCTGGGGGACTAATACCTACGAGCAGTACTTC CASSWGTNTYEQYF
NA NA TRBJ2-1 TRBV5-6 TGTGCCAGCAGTGGCCCCGGACTTCTCTCCTACAATGAGCAGTTCTTC CASSGPGLLSYNEQFF
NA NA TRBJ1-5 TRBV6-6 TGTGCCAGCAGAGACAGCAGTCAGCCCCAGCATTTT CASRDSSQPQHF
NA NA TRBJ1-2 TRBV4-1 TGCGCCAGCAGCCAAGCGGGGGTTGGTAGTGGCTACACCTTC CASSQAGVGSGYTF
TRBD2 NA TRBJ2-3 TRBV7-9 TGTGCCAGCTGGACTAGAAACCCAGATACGCAGTATTTT CASWTRNPDTQYF
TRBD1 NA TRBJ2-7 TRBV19 TGTGCCAGTAGTGCTAGGGACAGAGACTACGAGCAGTACTTC CASSARDRDYEQYF
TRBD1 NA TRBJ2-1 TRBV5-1 TGCGCCAGCAGCTTGGATCCGGGACAGGGGAACTACAATGAGCAGTTCTTC CASSLDPGQGNYNEQFF
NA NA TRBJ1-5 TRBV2 TGTGCCAGCAGTGAAATCCCCGGACAGAGCAATCAGCCCCAGCATTTT CASSEIPGQSNQPQHF
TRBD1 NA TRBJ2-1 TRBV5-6 TGTGCCAGCAGCTGGACAGGCCTAGGGCAGTTCTTC CASSWTGLGQFF